This T cell receptor beta chain was obtained from a study of long-term antiretroviral therapy in people with HIV. Survey level was the resolution at which the v3.0 immunoSEQ assay ran. TCRdb's table, derived via immunoSEQ multiplex PCR, lists solely in-frame clones and lacks some. The sample has fewer than 25,000 clones, around 81% seen once; the top ten hold roughly a sixth. Germline V gene sequence: CDR1 SQVTM, CDR2 ANQGSEA. Trimming removed 6 bases from V and 5 bases from J, with 10 bases in between. There are 11 residues in the CDR3. The clonotype originates from a woman between 18 and 29 years old with HIV. The sample consisted of unsorted PBMCs, taken at the start of antiretroviral therapy, before treatment. The chain links TRBV29-1 to TRBJ2-5, with D possibly matching TRBD1 (5 bases). In DNA, the CDR3 is TGCAGCGTCGCAGGGTACGAGACCCAGTACTTC. Encoded protein: CSVAGYETQYF.